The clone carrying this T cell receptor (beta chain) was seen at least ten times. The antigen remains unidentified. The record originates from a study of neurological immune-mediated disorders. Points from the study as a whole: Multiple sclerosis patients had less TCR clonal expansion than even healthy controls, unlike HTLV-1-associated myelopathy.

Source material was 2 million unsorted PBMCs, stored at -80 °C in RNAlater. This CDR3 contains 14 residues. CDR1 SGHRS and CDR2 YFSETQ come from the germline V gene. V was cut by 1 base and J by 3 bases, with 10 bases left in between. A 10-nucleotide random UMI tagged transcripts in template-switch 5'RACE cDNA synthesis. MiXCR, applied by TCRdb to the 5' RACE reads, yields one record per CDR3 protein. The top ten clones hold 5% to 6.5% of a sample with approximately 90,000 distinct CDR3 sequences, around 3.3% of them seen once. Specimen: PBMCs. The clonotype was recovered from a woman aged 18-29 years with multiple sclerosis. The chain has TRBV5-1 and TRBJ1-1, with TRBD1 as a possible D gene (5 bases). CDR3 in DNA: TGCGCCAGCAGCTTGCAGGGCTCGGACACTGAAGCTTTCTTT. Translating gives CASSLQGSDTEAFF. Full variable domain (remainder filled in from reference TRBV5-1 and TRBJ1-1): KAGVTQTPRYLIKTRGQQVTLSCSPISGHRSVSWYQQTPGQGLQFLFEYFSETQRNKGNFPGRFSGRQFSNSRSEMNVSTLELGDSALYLCASSLQGSDTEAFFGQGTRLTVV.